The 30 T cell receptor beta chains in this list originate from one sample, sequenced in a study of blood T cell repertoires in COVID-19 (TCRdb year 2020). Library method: the immunoSEQ multiplex PCR assay. TCRdb re-hosts the immuneACCESS table, in-frame sequences only. Its copies lack some clones; in the studies checked, an unresolved V gene accounts for under half of them, and the cause for the rest is not known. The sample table records about 300,000 clones; approximately 89% of these occur just once. The ten largest clones represent around 1.9% of the sample. The sequencing sample was made of peripheral blood. The receptors were gathered from a woman between 25 and 40 years old with COVID-19, enrolled during active disease.

V is TRBV19 and J is TRBJ1-2; D is perhaps TRBD1 (5 bases). Germline CDR1 and CDR2: LNHDA and SQIVND (reference sequence). Trimming left V 0 bases short and J 3 bases short, with 8 bases between. The CDR3 length is 14 residues. In DNA form, the CDR3 reads TGTGCCAGTAGTATAGATACCAGGGACTATGGCTACACCTTC. This encodes CASSIDTRDYGYTF. The entire variable domain, with the rest obtained from reference TRBV19 and TRBJ1-2, is as follows: DGGITQSPKYLFRKEGQNVTLSCEQNLNHDAMYWYRQDPGQGLRLIYYSQIVNDFQKGDIAEGYSVSREKKESFPLTVTSAQKNPTAFYLCASSIDTRDYGYTFGSGTRLTVV.

This CDR3 is CASRPQGFYEQYF. Written as DNA, the CDR3 is TGTGCCAGCAGACCACAGGGATTCTACGAGCAGTACTTC. The rearrangement joins TRBV12-3 or TRBV12-4 to TRBJ2-7, with D maybe TRBD1 (6 bases). The V end was cut by 6 bases, the J end by 3 bases, with 12 bases between. CDR3 length: 13 residues.

The chain is built from TRBV20-1 and TRBJ2-7; 8 bases fit TRBD2. Germline V gene lookup returns CDR1 DFQATT and CDR2 SNEGSKA (reference sequence). This CDR3 has 14 residues. V shed 7 bases, J shed 3 bases, and the junction held 11 bases outside the gene matches. The CDR3 loop is CSGSERGISYEQYF. CDR3 bases: TGCAGTGGGAGTGAGCGGGGGATAAGCTACGAGCAGTACTTC.

The chain carries TRBV2 and TRBJ1-1; D not resolved. V lost 7 bases to trimming and J lost 5 bases, with 11 bases between them. CDR1 is SNHLY and CDR2 is FYNNEI in the germline V gene. The CDR3 totals 12 residues. CDR3 in amino acids: CASTPGGTEAFF. In nucleotides, the CDR3 is TGTGCCAGCACCCCAGGTGGGACTGAAGCTTTCTTT.

This sequence joins TRBV27 and TRBJ1-1; D is ambiguous. This CDR3 contains 10 residues. CDR1 MNHEY and CDR2 SMNVEV come from the germline V gene (reference sequence). V was trimmed by 8 bases and J by 7 bases, leaving 8 bases between them. This CDR3 reads CASVGSEAFF. The CDR3 DNA is TGTGCCAGCGTGGGGAGTGAAGCTTTCTTT.

The genes are TRBV5-6 and TRBJ1-1; TRBD1 agrees at 11 bases. V lost 4 bases to trimming and J lost 4 bases; unmatched junction nucleotides: 3. Germline-derived CDR1 and CDR2 are SGHDT and YYEEEE. This CDR3 has 14 residues. As DNA, the CDR3 is TGTGCCAGCAGCGGCGGGACAGGGGGCACTGAAGCTTTCTTT. This codes for CASSGGTGGTEAFF.

This clone was recorded a few times. The chain's CDR3 is CASSQNSPLHF. The DNA of the CDR3 is TGTGCCAGCAGTCAGAATTCACCCCTCCACTTT. The chain employs TRBV12-3 or TRBV12-4 and TRBJ1-6; D not resolved. The CDR3 length is 11 residues. The ends were cut back, 5 bases at V and 7 bases at J, with 3 bases in the middle.

The V call is TRBV4-3, the J call TRBJ1-2; tentative D call: TRBD1 (6 bases). The V gene lost 4 bases and the J gene lost 4 bases, with 13 bases spanning the gap. The V gene's germline CDR1 is LGHNA and CDR2 YSLEER. The CDR3 is made up of 14 amino acids. CDR3 amino acids: CASSPEQGGYGYTF. CDR3 nucleotides: TGCGCCAGCAGCCCCGAACAGGGCGGCTATGGCTACACCTTC.

The J gene is TRBJ1-2, the V gene TRBV7-8, with D unresolved. Germline-derived CDR1 and CDR2 are SGHVS and FQNEAQ. Trimming shortened V by 1 base and J by 1 base, and 7 bases separated the two germline ends. The CDR3 length is 14 residues. The CDR3 nucleotides are TGTGCCAGCAGCTTAGATCGGTTTAACTATGGCTACACCTTC. Its translation is CASSLDRFNYGYTF.

The gene calls are TRBV7-5 and TRBJ2-3; the table gives TRBD1 as D, unverified against the DNA. TRBV7-5 has pseudogene status. CDR3 length: 18 residues. The CDR3 DNA reads as TGTGCCAGAAGCTTATCCGGACAGGTGGATCCTACGGGAGATACGCAGTATTTT. This sequence encodes CARSLSGQVDPTGDTQYF.

The rearrangement links TRBV19 to TRBJ2-7; possible D gene TRBD2, 6 bases. V gave up 0 bases and J gave up 3 bases, with 12 bases separating them. Germline CDR1 is LNHDA and CDR2 is SQIVND (reference sequence). The CDR3 runs to 15 residues. CDR3 residues: CASSIDGRGGYEQYF. The CDR3 DNA sequence: TGTGCCAGTAGTATAGATGGCCGGGGAGGCTACGAGCAGTACTTC.

The chain recombines TRBV11-3 with TRBJ2-7; D is ambiguous. V was trimmed by 1 base and J by 3 bases, leaving 10 bases between them. The CDR3 runs 14 residues. In germline, CDR1 is SGHNT, CDR2 YENEEA. CDR3 DNA: TGTGCCAGCAGCTTAGGTGCAGTCAACTACGAGCAGTACTTC. Residues: CASSLGAVNYEQYF.

The rearrangement links TRBV9 to TRBJ1-1; 9 nucleotides agree with TRBD1. Per the germline V gene, CDR1 is SGDLS and CDR2 is YYNGEE. The CDR3 has 16 residues. The V gene end was trimmed by 3 bases and the J gene end by 0 bases; junction bases not matched to a gene: 6. The CDR3 DNA sequence: TGTGCCAGCAGCGCCCAGACAGGGGGATTGAACACTGAAGCTTTCTTT. Amino acids: CASSAQTGGLNTEAFF.

The chain employs TRBV5-8 and TRBJ1-1; no clear D. CDR3 size: 15 residues. V lost 4 bases and J lost 0, with 13 bases in between. Germline CDR1 reads SGHTS; CDR2 reads YDEGEE. The CDR3 here is CASSPGLSLNTEAFF. The CDR3 DNA reads TGTGCCAGCAGCCCAGGACTGTCTTTGAACACTGAAGCTTTCTTT.

This chain connects TRBV30 to TRBJ1-5, with 12 positions matching TRBD1. V lost 2 bases and J lost 4; bases outside the gene matches: 3. This CDR3 contains 15 residues. Germline CDR1 GTSNPN, CDR2 SVGIG (reference sequence). For the CDR3, the DNA is TGTGCCTGGAGTCGGGACAGGGGGCCTAATCAGCCCCAGCATTTT. Its translation is CAWSRDRGPNQPQHF.

V gene TRBV6-5 combines with J gene TRBJ1-3, with D unclear. V lost 6 bases to trimming and J lost 0 bases, with 12 bases between them. The CDR3 loop spans 15 amino acids. Germline values: CDR1 MNHEY, CDR2 SVGAGI. This CDR3 reads CASRVSAASGNTIYF. DNA for the CDR3: TGTGCCAGCAGAGTTTCGGCGGCCTCTGGAAACACCATATATTTT.

The rearrangement joins TRBV5-1 to TRBJ1-1, with TRBD1 matching 8 bases. The V segment lost 4 bases and the J segment 0 bases; nucleotides outside the gene matches: 11. The germline V gene encodes CDR1 SGHRS and CDR2 YFSETQ. The CDR3 runs to 17 residues. CDR3 nucleotide sequence: TGCGCCAGCAGCCCCAAGGGACAGGCGATCCTGAACACTGAAGCTTTCTTT. Protein product: CASSPKGQAILNTEAFF.

V usage is TRBV6-5 and J usage is TRBJ1-6, with unresolved D. Germline V gene sequence: CDR1 MNHEY, CDR2 SVGAGI. The CDR3 contains 13 residues. The V and J ends lost 8 bases and 9 bases respectively, with 14 bases between them. In nucleotides, the CDR3 is TGTGCCAGCTCCCCCGTCCGTATTTCACCCCTCCACTTT. Its protein is CASSPVRISPLHF.

CDR3 amino acids: CASSSDRGRVLETQYF. Written as DNA, the CDR3 is TGCGCCAGCAGCTCGGACAGGGGGCGCGTGTTGGAGACCCAGTACTTC. The V call is TRBV5-1, the J call TRBJ2-5; the match to TRBD1 covers 11 bases. J was trimmed by 5 bases and V by 3 bases; bases with no gene match: 9. Germline loops: CDR1 SGHRS, CDR2 YFSETQ. CDR3 size: 16 residues.

The chain combines TRBV11-3 with TRBJ2-5; D is unclear. V was shortened by 0 bases and J by 11 bases, with 13 bases between the two germline ends. Germline lookup yields CDR1 SGHNT and CDR2 YENEEA. The CDR3 covers 13 residues. The CDR3 sequence is CASSLDRSPIQYF. The DNA of the CDR3 is TGTGCCAGCAGCTTAGACAGGTCCCCGATTCAGTACTTC. Based on the CDR3 plus reference TRBV11-3 and TRBJ2-5, the full variable domain is EAGVVQSPRYKIIEKKQPVAFWCNPISGHNTLYWYLQNLGQGPELLIRYENEEAVDDSQLPKDRFSAERLKGVDSTLKIQPAELGDSAVYLCASSLDRSPIQYFGPGTRLLVL.

The gene calls are TRBV2 and TRBJ1-6, with D uncertain. Trimming took off 6 bases at V and 0 bases at J, with 9 bases between the two ends. The CDR3 contains 15 residues. Per germline, CDR1 SNHLY and CDR2 FYNNEI. DNA for the CDR3: TGTGCCAGCAGGAGGAGCCTCTCCTATAATTCACCCCTCCACTTT. Protein: CASRRSLSYNSPLHF.

The chain links TRBV19 to TRBJ2-6; perhaps TRBD2 as D (5 bases). Germline V gene data show CDR1 as LNHDA and CDR2 as SQIVND (reference sequence). The CDR3 sequence is 16 residues long. The V gene lost 9 bases and the J gene lost 0 bases, with 15 bases spanning the gap. CDR3 protein: CASILRANSGANVLTF. DNA for the CDR3: TGTGCCAGCATTCTGAGGGCTAACTCTGGGGCCAACGTCCTGACTTTC.

The rearrangement joins TRBV12-5 to TRBJ1-1, with D possibly TRBD1 on 5 matching bases. The CDR3 is 14 amino acids. Germline assignment: CDR1 LGHNT and CDR2 FRNRAP. Trimming stripped 7 bases from V and 1 base from J, with 13 bases between. CDR3 DNA: TGTGCTAGTGCACAAGACAGCCCGAACACTGAAGCTTTCTTT. Translating it yields CASAQDSPNTEAFF.

The J gene is TRBJ2-3, the V gene TRBV5-1; a possible D gene is TRBD2 (5 bases). Trimming pared 3 bases from V and 4 bases from J, leaving 15 bases between. The CDR3 runs to 15 residues. Germline CDR1 is SGHRS and CDR2 is YFSETQ. The CDR3 region is CASSWETDPSDTQYF. CDR3 DNA: TGCGCCAGCAGCTGGGAGACGGATCCGTCAGATACGCAGTATTTT.

For the CDR3, the DNA is TGTGCCAGCAGCCTCGTACTAGCGGGACAACAAGAGACCCAGTACTTC. It encodes CASSLVLAGQQETQYF. The chain recombines TRBV4-2 with TRBJ2-5; 10 nucleotides align to TRBD2. The CDR3 sequence is 16 residues long. The junction had 7 bases not matched to a gene; V was cut back by 4 bases and J by 2 bases. The germline CDR1 and CDR2 sequences are LGHNA and YNFKEQ.

The chain couples TRBV29-1 to TRBJ1-1; D may be TRBD1 (6 bases). Trimming left V 3 bases short and J 1 base short, with 12 bases between. Germline CDR1 and CDR2: SQVTM and ANQGSEA. This CDR3 is built from 14 residues. CDR3 DNA sequence: TGCAGCGTTGAGGGGGGGCGCGGGAACACTGAAGCTTTCTTT. It specifies CSVEGGRGNTEAFF.

This rearrangement joins TRBV18 to TRBJ1-2, with 7 bases identical to TRBD1. The CDR3 runs 15 residues. The junction had 8 bases not matched to a gene; V was cut back by 3 bases and J by 4 bases. Germline V CDR1 and CDR2: KGHSH, LQKENI. This CDR3 reads CASSPDREYLYGYTF. In DNA form, the CDR3 reads TGTGCCAGCTCACCCGACAGGGAGTACCTCTATGGCTACACCTTC.

The rearrangement joins TRBV6-5 to TRBJ1-5, with D possibly being TRBD1 (5 bases). The CDR3 sequence is 14 residues long. Per the germline V gene, CDR1 is MNHEY and CDR2 is SVGAGI. Trimming took 6 bases from V and 3 from J, leaving 12 bases between them. The CDR3 sequence is CASSLRGSNQPQHF. The CDR3, as DNA: TGTGCCAGCAGCCTAAGGGGATCCAATCAGCCCCAGCATTTT.

The chain recombines TRBV24-1 with TRBJ2-5; a weak D match, TRBD2 (5 bases). V was pared by 7 bases and J by 4 bases, with 9 bases between. This CDR3 region has 12 residues. CDR1 is KGHDR and CDR2 is SFDVKD in the germline V gene. CDR3 residues: CATRGEGETQYF. CDR3 sequence (DNA): TGTGCCACCAGGGGCGAGGGAGAGACCCAGTACTTC.

V is TRBV7-6 and J is TRBJ1-3; D uncertain. The CDR3 runs to 14 residues. CDR1 and CDR2 from the germline V gene are SGHVS and FNYEAQ. Trimming cost V 5 bases and J 3 bases, with 11 bases left between them. This CDR3 reads CASSNRALGNTIYF. The CDR3 DNA reads TGTGCCAGCAGCAATCGCGCCCTTGGAAACACCATATATTTT.